This entry lists 17 T cell receptor beta chains sequenced from one sample in a study of T cell changes during pregnancy in multiple sclerosis (dated by TCRdb to between 2018 and 2021). The method was the immunoSEQ multiplex PCR assay. In TCRdb, the immuneACCESS table is reduced to in-frame sequences with V and J assigned. These tables do not hold every clone; where another copy was compared, an unresolved V gene accounts for under half, and the others remain unexplained. For this sample there are just under 40,000 clones; around nine tenths appear just once. The top ten constitute 0.4% to 0.55% of the sample. The starting material was CD4+ T cells from peripheral blood mononuclear cells, obtained in the first trimester of pregnancy. The source is a female donor in good health, enrolled as a control in a pregnancy study.

The chain joins TRBV7-2 to TRBJ2-5; 10 nucleotides match TRBD1. J gave up 4 bases and V 2 bases, and 4 bases lay outside the gene matches. This CDR3 contains 15 residues. Per the germline V gene, CDR1 is SGHTA and CDR2 is FQGNSA. CDR3 sequence: CASSLRGQGRETQYF. CDR3 in DNA: TGTGCCAGCAGCTTAAGGGGACAGGGGCGAGAGACCCAGTACTTC.

CDR3 DNA sequence: TGTGCCAGCAGCAAAGTGCGGACACGGACAACCTACGAGCAGTACTTC. Its translation is CASSKVRTRTTYEQYF. The V gene is TRBV21-1, the J gene TRBJ2-7; the table gives TRBD1 as D, unverified against the DNA. TRBV21-1 constitutes a pseudogene. CDR3 length: 16 amino acids.

The rearrangement joins TRBV6-1 to TRBJ1-5, with D possibly TRBD1 on 5 matching bases. CDR3 length: 15 residues. V lost 1 base, J lost 0 bases, and 7 bases lay in between. The germline CDR1 and CDR2 sequences are MNHNS and SASEGT. CDR3 sequence: CASSEGQYSNQPQHF. As DNA, the CDR3 is TGTGCCAGCAGTGAAGGACAGTATAGCAATCAGCCCCAGCATTTT.

The CDR3 reads CASSTSGTPSNQPQHF. CDR3 sequence (DNA): TGTGCCAGCAGCACATCCGGGACACCTAGCAATCAGCCCCAGCATTTT. The J gene is TRBJ1-5, the V gene TRBV7-2, with a weak D call TRBD1 (6 bases). The CDR3 totals 16 residues. Germline V gene sequence: CDR1 SGHTA, CDR2 FQGNSA. The V end was cut by 5 bases, the J end by 0 bases, with 14 bases between.

J is TRBJ2-7 and V is TRBV18; TRBD1 matches at 8 bases. This CDR3 is built from 14 residues. V gave up 8 bases and J gave up 6 bases; unmatched junction bases: 12. Germline V gives CDR1 KGHSH, CDR2 LQKENI. The CDR3 protein is CASTNGAGGVEQYF. In DNA, the CDR3 is TGTGCCAGCACAAACGGGGCAGGGGGCGTCGAGCAGTACTTC.

The rearrangement uses TRBV27 and TRBJ2-3; 7 bases are shared with TRBD1. With 6 bases clipped from V and 0 bases from J, the junction kept 9 bases outside the gene matches. CDR3 length: 16 residues. The V gene's germline CDR1 is MNHEY and CDR2 SMNVEV (reference sequence). In DNA, the CDR3 is TGTGCCAGCAGGCTTAGACAGGGTGGGAGCACAGATACGCAGTATTTT. Protein sequence: CASRLRQGGSTDTQYF.

This chain connects TRBV15 to TRBJ1-2, with D possibly TRBD1 on 6 matching bases. Trimming pared 1 base from V and 4 bases from J, leaving 13 bases between. Looked up from germline, CDR1 is LNHNV and CDR2 is YYDKDF (reference sequence). The CDR3 covers 15 residues. The CDR3 region has the DNA TGTGCCACCAGCAGAGCCGGGACATCCGGCTATGGCTACACCTTC. This encodes CATSRAGTSGYGYTF.

This chain joins TRBV28 and TRBJ2-2; 7 nucleotides match TRBD2. Looked up from germline, CDR1 is MDHEN and CDR2 is SYDVKM. This CDR3 region has 16 residues. With 5 bases clipped from V and 6 bases from J, the junction kept 12 bases outside the gene matches. The CDR3 region is CASSLREGLVPGELFF. The CDR3, as DNA: TGTGCCAGCAGTCTAAGGGAGGGTCTGGTTCCCGGGGAGCTGTTTTTT.

The CDR3 nucleotides are TGCGCCAGCAGCTTGGCCCTTGGGGCCAACGTCCTGACTTTC. Protein: CASSLALGANVLTF. The chain is built from TRBV5-1 and TRBJ2-6; D gene ambiguous. CDR1 is SGHRS and CDR2 is YFSETQ in the germline V gene. This CDR3 comprises 14 residues. V shed 0 bases and J shed 3 bases, with 4 bases lying between them.

The J gene is TRBJ1-1, the V gene TRBV7-9; 7 positions match TRBD1. The CDR3 is 14 amino acids. Germline trimming cut 3 bases from V and 5 bases from J; bases unmatched to any gene: 6. Germline CDR1 is SEHNR and CDR2 is FQNEAQ (reference sequence). CDR3 amino acids: CASSLGQGETEAFF. The DNA for the CDR3 is TGTGCCAGCAGCTTGGGGCAGGGGGAAACTGAAGCTTTCTTT.

This sequence joins TRBV5-4 and TRBJ1-5, with D unclear. Germline V gives CDR1 SGHNT, CDR2 YYREEE (reference sequence). Trimming shortened V by 1 base and J by 13 bases, and 15 bases separated the two germline ends. The CDR3 has 13 residues. CDR3 DNA sequence: TGTGCCAGCAGCTTGTTCCCCGGAGAAGCGCAGCATTTT. It is translated as CASSLFPGEAQHF.

The rearrangement links TRBV18 to TRBJ1-2; weak D call: TRBD1 (6 bases). Germline-derived CDR1 and CDR2 are KGHSH and LQKENI. With 2 bases removed from V and 8 bases from J, the gap between germline ends came to 9 bases. This CDR3 has 12 residues. The CDR3 spells CASSPGGDGYTF. The CDR3 region has the DNA TGTGCCAGCTCACCAGGGGGCGACGGCTACACCTTC.

This sequence joins TRBV18 and TRBJ2-7; 8 positions agree with TRBD1. The CDR3 is 14 amino acids. J was trimmed by 5 bases and V by 6 bases; bases with no gene match: 9. CDR1 is KGHSH, CDR2 LQKENI, per germline. CDR3 DNA sequence: TGTGCCAGCTCCGACAACTACAGGGGGAACGAGCAGTACTTC. It encodes CASSDNYRGNEQYF.

This clone has just a few counts. The chain has TRBV7-2 and TRBJ1-2, with D tentatively TRBD1 (5 bases). There are 14 residues in the CDR3. With 7 bases removed from V and 3 bases from J, the gap between germline ends came to 15 bases. Germline CDR1 and CDR2: SGHTA and FQGNSA. In DNA, the CDR3 is TGTGCCAGCATCCCCGGGGGAAGCGACTATGGCTACACCTTC. Translating it yields CASIPGGSDYGYTF.

This clone occurred once. The V call is TRBV6-6, the J call TRBJ2-7; D may be TRBD1 (5 bases). This CDR3 region has 14 residues. CDR1 MNHNY and CDR2 SVGAGI come from the germline V gene (reference sequence). Between the trimmed V and J ends, which lost 7 bases and 6 bases, there was a span of 19 bases. The CDR3 sequence is CASKITGSGFEQYF. The CDR3 region has the DNA TGTGCCAGCAAAATCACAGGCTCCGGCTTCGAGCAGTACTTC.

This chain links TRBV6-5 with TRBJ2-5, with 7 bases matching TRBD1. Per the germline V gene, CDR1 is MNHEY and CDR2 is SVGAGI. CDR3 length: 12 residues. Trimming at V came to 6 bases and at J to 4 bases, leaving 2 bases not matched to a gene. The DNA of the CDR3 is TGTGCCAGCAGAGGGGGCAGAGAGACCCAGTACTTC. Protein: CASRGGRETQYF.

This clone has only one observation. The chain recombines TRBV19 with TRBJ2-3; 10 bases match TRBD2. The CDR3 spans 16 residues. The V gene end was trimmed by 9 bases and the J gene end by 4 bases; junction bases not matched to a gene: 13. The V gene's germline CDR1 is LNHDA and CDR2 SQIVND (reference sequence). The DNA for the CDR3 is TGTGCCAGCAACCGAAGGACTAGCGGTTCGTCAGATACGCAGTATTTT. This codes for CASNRRTSGSSDTQYF. The variable domain in full, completed from reference TRBV19 and TRBJ2-3, reads DGGITQSPKYLFRKEGQNVTLSCEQNLNHDAMYWYRQDPGQGLRLIYYSQIVNDFQKGDIAEGYSVSREKKESFPLTVTSAQKNPTAFYLCASNRRTSGSSDTQYFGPGTRLTVL.